This T cell receptor (beta chain) is drawn from a study of T-cell reconstitution after alpha-beta-depleted transplantation in children. Findings and caveats of the study: The authors attributed T-cell counts and diversity one year after transplant mostly to newly produced T cells.

Unique molecular identifiers were built into the TCRbeta library. TCRdb passed the PCR reads through MiXCR, listing each CDR3 protein once. In the table there are hundreds of thousands of distinct CDR3 sequences, 10% to 15% of which are singletons. This clonotype was counted only a few times. Its antigen remains unidentified. The specimen was PBMCs, mostly from graft donor cells, collected 360 days after TCRalphabeta/CD19-depleted stem cell transplant. This receptor was identified in a male patient between 5 and 17 years old who had a stem cell transplant for acute myeloid leukemia, so the T cells may come from the graft donor.

The CDR3 DNA is TGCGCCAGCAGCCAAGATGGAAGCGGGGCTTACAATGAGCAGTTCTTC. Protein: CASSQDGSGAYNEQFF. The chain is built from TRBV4-3 and TRBJ2-1, with TRBD2 identical over 7 bases. This CDR3 has 16 residues. The V segment lost 0 bases and the J segment 4 bases; nucleotides outside the gene matches: 6. CDR1 LGHNA and CDR2 YSLEER come from the germline V gene.